The next 19 T cell receptor beta chains were all read from a single sample in a study of blood T cell repertoires in COVID-19. Assay: immunoSEQ multiplex PCR; the TCRdb copy retains only in-frame clones and omits some. Of approximately 170,000 clones listed, roughly 78% are singletons. Sequenced input: PBMCs or T cells enriched from blood (not recorded which). The origin of the receptors is a woman aged 70-85 years in a cohort exposed to, infected with or recovered from COVID-19 (not recorded which).

On this clone: Other DNA sequences of this sample code for an identical CDR3. The chain carries TRBV3-1 (or the pseudogene TRBV3-2) and TRBJ2-1, with TRBD2 identical over 14 bases. The germline V gene has CDR1 LGHDT and CDR2 YNNKEL (reference sequence). CDR3 length equals 16 residues. J was trimmed by 5 bases and V by 2 bases; bases with no gene match: 2. As DNA, the CDR3 is TGTGCCAGCAGCCAAAGGGGACTAGCGGGAGACAATGAGCAGTTCTTC. Translation gives CASSQRGLAGDNEQFF.

This chain links TRBV28 with TRBJ1-4; 8 bases agree with TRBD1. With V trimmed by 5 bases and J by 7 bases, 6 bases remained unmatched. Germline CDR1 and CDR2: MDHEN and SYDVKM. The CDR3 covers 14 residues. CDR3 sequence reads: CASSRTGSSEKLFF. The CDR3 DNA sequence: TGTGCCAGCAGTAGGACAGGGAGTAGTGAAAAACTGTTTTTT.

The genes are TRBV7-9 and TRBJ1-2; 9 bases agree with TRBD1. V trimming: 5 bases; J trimming: 6 bases; junction bases outside the gene matches: 4. Germline V gene lookup returns CDR1 SEHNR and CDR2 FQNEAQ (reference sequence). The CDR3 is made up of 13 amino acids. The CDR3 loop reads CASSRGTGNGYTF. CDR3 bases: TGTGCCAGCAGCCGGGGGACAGGGAATGGCTACACCTTC.

This clone was seen a single time. In nucleotides, the CDR3 is TGTGCCAGCAGTTTCAAAGAGGGCTACGAGCAGTACTTC. Translation gives CASSFKEGYEQYF. J is TRBJ2-7 and V is TRBV27, with D perhaps matching TRBD2 (5 bases). The CDR3 has 13 amino acids. With 3 bases removed from V and 3 bases from J, the gap between germline ends came to 9 bases. Germline CDR1 is MNHEY and CDR2 is SMNVEV (reference sequence).

In this sample, this clone turned up many times. V usage is TRBV7-9 and J usage is TRBJ1-1; weak D call: TRBD1 (6 bases). The germline gives CDR1 SEHNR, CDR2 FQNEAQ (reference sequence). Trimming left V 5 bases short and J 7 bases short, with 17 bases between. The CDR3 is made up of 14 amino acids. The CDR3, as DNA: TGTGCCAGCAGCCGCGGCAGGGGAATCGGTGAAGCTTTCTTT. Its protein product is CASSRGRGIGEAFF.

The chain joins TRBV18 to TRBJ1-2; TRBD1 matches at 12 bases. Per germline, CDR1 KGHSH and CDR2 LQKENI. With V trimmed by 3 bases and J by 4 bases, 6 bases remained unmatched. The CDR3 has 16 residues. CDR3 nucleotide sequence: TGTGCCAGCTCACCCGCGGGACAGGGGGCCCTCTATGGCTACACCTTC. Its protein is CASSPAGQGALYGYTF. Variable domain in full (rest from reference TRBV18 and TRBJ1-2): NAGVMQNPRHLVRRRGQEARLRCSPMKGHSHVYWYRQLPEEGLKFMVYLQKENIIDESGMPKERFSAEFPKEGPSILRIQQVVRGDSAAYFCASSPAGQGALYGYTFGSGTRLTVV.

This clone was counted a single time. The chain uses TRBV6-2 or TRBV6-3 and TRBJ2-7, with 9 positions matching TRBD2. The CDR3 sequence is 16 residues long. J lost 5 bases, V lost 2 bases, and 10 bases had no gene match. Per germline, CDR1 MNHEY and CDR2 SVGEGT. Written as DNA, the CDR3 is TGTGCCAGCAGTTACCTACGGACTAGCGTTTCCCACGAGCAGTACTTC. Translated: CASSYLRTSVSHEQYF.

The chain links TRBV5-1 to TRBJ2-1; TRBD1 might be the D (7 bases). The CDR3 is 15 residues long. CDR1 SGHRS and CDR2 YFSETQ come from the germline V gene. V dropped 0 bases and J dropped 8 bases, with 15 bases sitting between them. The DNA of the CDR3 is TGCGCCAGCAGCTTGGGGGACAGCGGGCTGGATGAGCAGTTCTTC. Translated, it gives CASSLGDSGLDEQFF. Together with reference TRBV5-1 and TRBJ2-1, the CDR3 gives the full variable domain: KAGVTQTPRYLIKTRGQQVTLSCSPISGHRSVSWYQQTPGQGLQFLFEYFSETQRNKGNFPGRFSGRQFSNSRSEMNVSTLELGDSALYLCASSLGDSGLDEQFFGPGTRLTVL.

The chain is built from TRBV3-1 (or the pseudogene TRBV3-2) and TRBJ1-5; D ambiguous. The CDR3 has 15 amino acids. The germline gives CDR1 LGHDT, CDR2 YNNKEL (reference sequence). V lost 2 bases and J lost 4, with 12 bases in between. The CDR3 coding sequence is TGTGCCAGCAGCCAACATGCGGGAGCAAATCAGCCCCAGCATTTT. It yields the protein CASSQHAGANQPQHF.

A word on this clone: The sample contains more than one DNA sequence encoding this CDR3. The rearrangement links TRBV27 to TRBJ1-2; D is perhaps TRBD1 (6 bases). V lost 3 bases, J lost 6 bases, and 11 bases lay in between. Germline CDR1 MNHEY, CDR2 SMNVEV (reference sequence). There are 13 residues in the CDR3. Written as DNA, the CDR3 is TGTGCCAGCAGTTTTGGGGGGGGCGATGGCTACACCTTC. Translated: CASSFGGGDGYTF.

V is TRBV21-1 and J is TRBJ2-7; the table's TRBD2 call for D was not verified on the DNA. TRBV21-1 is a listed pseudogene. CDR3 length: 14 amino acids. Here the CDR3 reads CASGTSGSDYEQYF. The CDR3, as DNA: TGTGCCAGCGGAACTAGCGGGAGTGACTACGAGCAGTACTTC.

V usage is TRBV15 and J usage is TRBJ1-2; D is ambiguous. Germline V gives CDR1 LNHNV, CDR2 YYDKDF (reference sequence). The V end lost 1 base, the J end lost 2 bases, and 8 bases lay between the germline ends. The CDR3 extends over 14 amino acids. The CDR3 sequence is CATSRGGANYGYTF. DNA for the CDR3: TGTGCCACCAGCAGAGGGGGAGCGAACTATGGCTACACCTTC. The entire variable domain, with the rest obtained from reference TRBV15 and TRBJ1-2, is as follows: DAMVIQNPRYQVTQFGKPVTLSCSQTLNHNVMYWYQQKSSQAPKLLFHYYDKDFNNEADTPDNFQSRRPNTSFCFLDIRSPGLGDTAMYLCATSRGGANYGYTFGSGTRLTVV.

This clone was observed a few times. This chain joins TRBV5-4 and TRBJ2-2, with a possible D match to TRBD1 (5 bases). The CDR3 has 16 residues. V lost 1 base to trimming and J lost 4 bases, with 14 bases between them. The germline CDR1 and CDR2 sequences are SGHNT and YYREEE (reference sequence). Here the CDR3 reads CASSLIQARVTGELFF. CDR3 DNA: TGTGCCAGCAGCTTGATCCAGGCCAGGGTCACCGGGGAGCTGTTTTTT.

The gene calls are TRBV2 and TRBJ2-7; a possible D gene is TRBD1 (6 bases). Trimming left V 11 bases short and J 5 bases short, with 19 bases between. CDR1 is SNHLY, CDR2 FYNNEI, per germline. The CDR3 is made up of 13 amino acids. The CDR3 loop reads CASGAVRDDEQYF. CDR3 nucleotides: TGTGCCTCAGGGGCGGTACGGGACGACGAGCAGTACTTC. Full variable domain (rest looked up from reference TRBV2 and TRBJ2-7): EPEVTQTPSHQVTQMGQEVILRCVPISNHLYFYWYRQILGQKVEFLVSFYNNEISEKSEIFDDQFSVERPDGSNFTLKIRSTKLEDSAMYFCASGAVRDDEQYFGPGTRLTVT.

The chain carries TRBV18 and TRBJ2-3; possibly TRBD2 for D (5 bases). The germline V and J ends were trimmed by 3 bases and 2 bases, with 9 bases remaining between them. CDR3 length: 14 amino acids. The germline CDR1 and CDR2 sequences are KGHSH and LQKENI. The CDR3 coding sequence is TGTGCCAGCTCACCTGGCGGGTACACAGATACGCAGTATTTT. Its translation: CASSPGGYTDTQYF.

This clone was seen only once. The chain carries TRBV11-2 and TRBJ2-4; no reliable D call. The ends were cut back, 1 base at V and 7 bases at J, with 8 bases in the middle. CDR3 length: 13 amino acids. Looked up from germline, CDR1 is SGHAT and CDR2 is FQNNGV. CDR3 amino acids: CASSLVRWNIQYF. In DNA form, the CDR3 reads TGTGCCAGCAGCTTAGTCAGGTGGAACATTCAGTACTTC.

The sample holds one count of this clone. The chain uses TRBV7-2 and TRBJ2-7, with TRBD2 matching over 8 bases. Trimming took 7 bases from V and 0 from J; bases not matched to a gene: 8. CDR1 is SGHTA, CDR2 FQGNSA, per germline. The CDR3 loop spans 15 amino acids. CDR3 sequence: CASTLVAGSSYEQYF. The CDR3 DNA reads as TGTGCCAGCACCCTGGTAGCGGGGAGCTCCTACGAGCAGTACTTC. Looking up the rest from reference TRBV7-2 and TRBJ2-7 gives the full variable domain: GAGVSQSPSNKVTEKGKDVELRCDPISGHTALYWYRQSLGQGLEFLIYFQGNSAPDKSGLPSDRFSAERTGGSVSTLTIQRTQQEDSAVYLCASTLVAGSSYEQYFGPGTRLTVT.

The chain recombines TRBV9 with TRBJ1-2; 9 nucleotides align to TRBD1. This CDR3 region has 15 residues. The V gene's germline CDR1 is SGDLS and CDR2 YYNGEE. Trimming at V came to 3 bases and at J to 2 bases, leaving 5 bases not matched to a gene. The CDR3 here is CASSEGTGPNYGYTF. In nucleotides, the CDR3 is TGTGCCAGCAGCGAAGGGACAGGGCCGAACTATGGCTACACCTTC.

This rearrangement joins TRBV3-1 (or the pseudogene TRBV3-2) to TRBJ2-1, with D possibly matching TRBD2 (5 bases). From germline, CDR1 is LGHDT and CDR2 YNNKEL (reference sequence). The CDR3 loop spans 15 amino acids. Trimming shortened V by 4 bases and J by 6 bases, and 16 bases separated the two germline ends. The CDR3 loop is CASSRTLQTLNEQFF. The CDR3 region has the DNA TGTGCCAGCAGCCGGACTCTACAAACCCTCAATGAGCAGTTCTTC.